These T cell receptor beta chains were read from a single sample in a study of blood T cell repertoires in COVID-19. TCRdb's copy holds only in-frame clones and misses some; the assay was immunoSEQ multiplex PCR. The sample has some 270,000 clones, roughly 80% seen once. The sample was PBMCs or T cells enriched from blood (not recorded which). The source of these receptors is a man aged 45-65 years who had recovered from COVID-19. CDR3s include the opening cysteine and the closing phenylalanine or tryptophan. The order of the fields is J gene, V gene, clone size, CDR3 protein. Clone sizes are given selectively: once, few, many, or a class where the clone is expanded.

>TRBJ2-2|TRBV11-3|once
CASSFRGTGELFF
>TRBJ2-1|TRBV3-1/TRBV3-2|-
CASSLGLAGEQFF
>TRBJ1-4|TRBV19|-
CASSIGTVGEKLFF
>TRBJ1-2|TRBV7-8|-
CASSLTGLTYGYTF
>TRBJ1-1|TRBV5-1|-
CASRDRGGNTEAFF
>TRBJ2-1|TRBV30|-
CARSGGPKGARSYNEQFF
>TRBJ2-1|TRBV5-1|-
CASSLAAGGSYNEQFF
>TRBJ1-1|TRBV3-1/TRBV3-2|once
CASSQVPGNTEAFF
>TRBJ1-6|TRBV3-1/TRBV3-2|many
CASSHNLDSPLHF
>TRBJ2-7|TRBV18|-
CASSPEVGLALTYEQYF
>TRBJ2-2|TRBV19|-
CASSRLVQKGSGELFF
>TRBJ2-2|TRBV6-5|-
CASIKLAGELFF
>TRBJ2-6|TRBV19|-
CASHRDRASGANVLTF
>TRBJ1-5|TRBV2|-
CASTGDRGFNQPQHF
>TRBJ2-7|TRBV28|-
CASSGVDYEQYF
>TRBJ1-4|TRBV5-1|-
CASSLPSTNEKLFF
>TRBJ2-3|TRBV19|-
CASSILGTLTDTQYF
>TRBJ1-2|TRBV19|-
CATAAGGNGGYTF
>TRBJ1-1|TRBV5-5|-
CASSLGRGLGTEAFF
>TRBJ1-3|TRBV6-2/TRBV6-3|-
CASSISGNTIYF
>TRBJ1-3|TRBV7-9|-
CASSLVTGRYSGNTIYF
>TRBJ1-3|TRBV4-2|-
CASSQQNTGSGNTIYF
>TRBJ1-5|TRBV2|-
CASSEGAGGQGNQPQHF
>TRBJ1-4|TRBV7-9|-
CASTPGQGSYNEKLFF
>TRBJ1-3|TRBV5-8|-
CASSLSPGGSGNTIYF
>TRBJ1-2|TRBV6-5|-
CASRAQGASGYTF
>TRBJ2-7|TRBV2|few
CASSGDRGREQYF
>TRBJ2-5|TRBV5-4|-
CASSPGAGARETQYF
>TRBJ1-3|TRBV18|few
CASSQQGTSGNTIYF
>TRBJ1-3|TRBV7-9|-
CASSLVAGAGNTIYF
>TRBJ2-7|TRBV7-2|-
CASSLAPGQNYEQYF
>TRBJ2-3|TRBV5-5|-
CASSLGLASTDTQYF
>TRBJ1-5|TRBV3-1/TRBV3-2|once
CASSGTGGNQPQHF
>TRBJ2-3|TRBV5-1|-
CASSLVGPGLYTDTQYF
>TRBJ2-1|TRBV7-2|once
CASSSYGVYNEQFF
>TRBJ2-1|TRBV2|-
CASTGGGTYNEQFF
>TRBJ1-2|TRBV19|-
CASSIGGTRRDYGYTF
>TRBJ2-1|TRBV9|once
CASSALGTSTYNEQFF
>TRBJ2-5|TRBV19|once
CASRESDSQETQYF
>TRBJ2-7|TRBV6-1|-
CASSEAHNPSYEQYF
>TRBJ1-6|TRBV7-2|-
CASSLWPTTGDLLHF
>TRBJ2-1|TRBV5-5|-
CASSPLERRGEQFF
>TRBJ2-7|TRBV7-2|-
CASSPRDRSYEQYF
>TRBJ2-5|TRBV5-1|-
CASSFGLEAETQYF
>TRBJ1-4|TRBV2|-
CASRQTGAATNEKLFF
>TRBJ2-1|TRBV12-5|-
CASGNGLAGVGYNEQFF
>TRBJ2-2|TRBV3-1/TRBV3-2|-
CASSLFRGTGELFF
>TRBJ2-7|TRBV7-9|-
CASSLLGLSYEQYF
>TRBJ2-2|TRBV4-1|few
CASTGRDRGPTGELFF
>TRBJ2-3|TRBV19|-
CASSPDSIRADTQYF
>TRBJ2-5|TRBV4-1|-
CASSQARQARETQYF
>TRBJ2-7|TRBV5-1|-
CASSLLGLIGASGGTSYEQYF
>TRBJ1-5|TRBV5-1|-
CASSLEGAGVGQPQHF
>TRBJ2-5|TRBV15|-
CATSNRGRETQYF
>TRBJ1-2|TRBV20-1|-
CSASLQAGYTF
>TRBJ1-6|TRBV5-1|many
CASSYDMTYNSPLHF
>TRBJ2-3|TRBV9|-
CASSVGQREDTQYF
>TRBJ2-7|TRBV3-1/TRBV3-2|-
CASSQGTGSYEQYF
>TRBJ2-4|TRBV28|-
CASSPEIARGYIQYF